The T cell receptor (beta chain) described here comes from a study of blood T cell repertoires in COVID-19. The overall study: Sites across the United States, Italy and Spain contributed samples from acute and convalescent COVID-19. Sample material is recorded as cDNA or gDNA derived from T cells, B-cell-depleted T cells, or PBMCs.

Per the original data handling: Reference gene primer amplification gave nucleated cell count estimates. Repertoires were generated with immunoSEQ multiplex PCR, while TCRdb's copy carries only in-frame clones and drops some. That table is the source of V, J and clone size, and D and trimming were worked out from the DNA. The data show about 140,000 clones, approximately 88% seen once. Germline loops: CDR1 GTSNPN, CDR2 SVGIG (reference sequence). The V gene end was trimmed by 2 bases and the J gene end by 5 bases; junction bases not matched to a gene: 8. This CDR3 spans 14 amino acids. This clonotype was obtained from a human donor in a cohort sampled during active COVID-19. The chain couples TRBV30 to TRBJ2-5; 7 bases match TRBD2. Sequencing input: peripheral blood. The CDR3 DNA sequence: TGTGCCTGGAGTAGAGGGAGGGTTGGGGAGACCCAGTACTTC. The encoded protein is CAWSRGRVGETQYF.